The rows below give T cell receptor beta chains drawn from one sample of a study of CD8 T cells in ankylosing spondylitis. TCRdb reprocessed the 5' RACE reads via MiXCR and lists one record per CDR3 protein. The sample shows approximately 90,000 distinct CDR3 sequences, roughly 8.3% of them seen only once. Sequenced material: blood, either unsorted or a sorted T cell fraction (not recorded which). These TCRs come from a male donor with ankylosing spondylitis or in good health (not recorded which). Each CDR3 is given with its conserved first and last residue. The order of the fields is J gene, V gene, CDR3 protein.

j_gene: TRBJ1-2
v_gene: TRBV29-1
CDR3aa: CSVATGEPGYTF

j_gene: TRBJ2-1
v_gene: TRBV24-1
CDR3aa: CATSDPRGGTYNEQFF

j_gene: TRBJ1-3
v_gene: TRBV11-2
CDR3aa: CASSFRGTSDGNTIYF

j_gene: TRBJ1-2
v_gene: TRBV9
CDR3aa: CASENTYGYTF

j_gene: TRBJ2-5
v_gene: TRBV7-9
CDR3aa: CASSFFQTETQYF

j_gene: TRBJ2-7
v_gene: TRBV6-5
CDR3aa: CASSYSSGGIIYEQYF

j_gene: TRBJ1-2
v_gene: TRBV18
CDR3aa: CASSQNPTANYGYTF

j_gene: TRBJ1-5
v_gene: TRBV3-1
CDR3aa: CASSQVPGGVWPQHF

j_gene: TRBJ2-3
v_gene: TRBV7-2
CDR3aa: CASKPSGNTQYF

j_gene: TRBJ2-1
v_gene: TRBV20-1
CDR3aa: CSARDRDNSYNEQFF

j_gene: TRBJ2-2
v_gene: TRBV7-2
CDR3aa: CASSLAPPGELFF

j_gene: TRBJ2-1
v_gene: TRBV7-8
CDR3aa: CASSLDRVSNEQFF

j_gene: TRBJ2-7
v_gene: TRBV12-5
CDR3aa: CASGYGQGYEQYF

j_gene: TRBJ1-2
v_gene: TRBV20-1
CDR3aa: CCATGFPTRATNYGYTF

j_gene: TRBJ2-1
v_gene: TRBV9
CDR3aa: CASSVGLANNEQFF

j_gene: TRBJ2-7
v_gene: TRBV7-9
CDR3aa: CASSARGGPSSYEQYF

j_gene: TRBJ1-1
v_gene: TRBV5-1
CDR3aa: CASSLAAMNTEAFF

j_gene: TRBJ2-1
v_gene: TRBV11-2
CDR3aa: CASSLVTGSGTNEQFF

j_gene: TRBJ1-5
v_gene: TRBV12-3/TRBV12-4
CDR3aa: CASSLGYGNQPQHF

j_gene: TRBJ2-7
v_gene: TRBV7-2
CDR3aa: CASSKQAYEQYF

j_gene: TRBJ2-2
v_gene: TRBV7-2
CDR3aa: CASSFVGAGELFF

j_gene: TRBJ1-2
v_gene: TRBV18
CDR3aa: CASSPAREGYTF

j_gene: TRBJ1-2
v_gene: TRBV10-3
CDR3aa: CAISEGVYGYTF

j_gene: TRBJ2-5
v_gene: TRBV7-9
CDR3aa: CASSLVIETQYF

j_gene: TRBJ2-1
v_gene: TRBV19
CDR3aa: CASSLDRASYNEQFF

j_gene: TRBJ2-1
v_gene: TRBV25-1
CDR3aa: CASTRTGGRGEQFF

j_gene: TRBJ1-1
v_gene: TRBV29-1
CDR3aa: CSVVVQLLNTEAFF

j_gene: TRBJ2-1
v_gene: TRBV5-1
CDR3aa: CASSLLEREYNEQFF

j_gene: TRBJ2-5
v_gene: TRBV30
CDR3aa: CAWSVRETQYF

j_gene: TRBJ2-2
v_gene: TRBV12-3/TRBV12-4
CDR3aa: CASSLRAANTGELFF

j_gene: TRBJ2-2
v_gene: TRBV12-3/TRBV12-4
CDR3aa: CASSLKRGGSGGELFF

j_gene: TRBJ2-3
v_gene: TRBV7-2
CDR3aa: CASSLGGLHTDTQYF

j_gene: TRBJ2-1
v_gene: TRBV5-1
CDR3aa: CASSLTPGDHEQFF

j_gene: TRBJ2-6
v_gene: TRBV12-3/TRBV12-4
CDR3aa: CASSPRQSGANVLTF

j_gene: TRBJ2-7
v_gene: TRBV10-3
CDR3aa: CAISGLTRNEQYF

j_gene: TRBJ2-1
v_gene: TRBV11-2
CDR3aa: CASSFPGGGRSSYNEQFF

j_gene: TRBJ2-7
v_gene: TRBV5-1
CDR3aa: CASSFALGSYEQYF

j_gene: TRBJ2-7
v_gene: TRBV20-1
CDR3aa: CSARDFSGRDYEQYF

j_gene: TRBJ2-5
v_gene: TRBV6-5
CDR3aa: CASSYQRDALELETQYF

j_gene: TRBJ2-1
v_gene: TRBV3-1
CDR3aa: CASSQWDRGHGEQFF

j_gene: TRBJ2-7
v_gene: TRBV7-2
CDR3aa: CASSFWGQTYEQYF

j_gene: TRBJ2-7
v_gene: TRBV3-1
CDR3aa: CASSASDGSDEQYF

j_gene: TRBJ1-2
v_gene: TRBV12-3/TRBV12-4
CDR3aa: CASSSTLRGYTF

j_gene: TRBJ2-7
v_gene: TRBV29-1
CDR3aa: CSVVSLYEQYF

j_gene: TRBJ2-7
v_gene: TRBV5-5
CDR3aa: CASSLVRHEQYF

j_gene: TRBJ2-3
v_gene: TRBV6-5
CDR3aa: CASSYGGTDTQYF

j_gene: TRBJ2-5
v_gene: TRBV5-1
CDR3aa: CASSLVVEETQYF

j_gene: TRBJ2-3
v_gene: TRBV20-1
CDR3aa: CSARYPVRTDTQYF

j_gene: TRBJ1-2
v_gene: TRBV11-2
CDR3aa: CASSFPPNNYGYTF

j_gene: TRBJ2-1
v_gene: TRBV9
CDR3aa: CASSVVSGSEQFF

j_gene: TRBJ1-1
v_gene: TRBV7-2
CDR3aa: CASSLARRQEAFF

j_gene: TRBJ2-1
v_gene: TRBV5-1
CDR3aa: CASSLAGREYEQFF

j_gene: TRBJ2-1
v_gene: TRBV21-1
CDR3aa: CASSISGTVVCSEQFF

j_gene: TRBJ2-7
v_gene: TRBV5-5
CDR3aa: CASSPSWGYEQYF